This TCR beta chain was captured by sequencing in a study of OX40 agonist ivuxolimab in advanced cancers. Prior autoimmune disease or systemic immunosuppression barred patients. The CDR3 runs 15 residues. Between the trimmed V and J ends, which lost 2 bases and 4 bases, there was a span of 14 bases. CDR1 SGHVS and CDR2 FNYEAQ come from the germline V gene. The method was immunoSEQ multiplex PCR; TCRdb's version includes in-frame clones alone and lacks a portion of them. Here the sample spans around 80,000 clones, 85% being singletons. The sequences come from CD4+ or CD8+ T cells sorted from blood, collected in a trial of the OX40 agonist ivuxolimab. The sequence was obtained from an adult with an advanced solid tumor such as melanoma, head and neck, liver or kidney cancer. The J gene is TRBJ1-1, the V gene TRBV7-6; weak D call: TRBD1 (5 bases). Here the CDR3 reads CASSLSPGSGTEAFF. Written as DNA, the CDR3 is TGTGCCAGCAGCTTATCTCCAGGGTCGGGCACTGAAGCTTTCTTT.